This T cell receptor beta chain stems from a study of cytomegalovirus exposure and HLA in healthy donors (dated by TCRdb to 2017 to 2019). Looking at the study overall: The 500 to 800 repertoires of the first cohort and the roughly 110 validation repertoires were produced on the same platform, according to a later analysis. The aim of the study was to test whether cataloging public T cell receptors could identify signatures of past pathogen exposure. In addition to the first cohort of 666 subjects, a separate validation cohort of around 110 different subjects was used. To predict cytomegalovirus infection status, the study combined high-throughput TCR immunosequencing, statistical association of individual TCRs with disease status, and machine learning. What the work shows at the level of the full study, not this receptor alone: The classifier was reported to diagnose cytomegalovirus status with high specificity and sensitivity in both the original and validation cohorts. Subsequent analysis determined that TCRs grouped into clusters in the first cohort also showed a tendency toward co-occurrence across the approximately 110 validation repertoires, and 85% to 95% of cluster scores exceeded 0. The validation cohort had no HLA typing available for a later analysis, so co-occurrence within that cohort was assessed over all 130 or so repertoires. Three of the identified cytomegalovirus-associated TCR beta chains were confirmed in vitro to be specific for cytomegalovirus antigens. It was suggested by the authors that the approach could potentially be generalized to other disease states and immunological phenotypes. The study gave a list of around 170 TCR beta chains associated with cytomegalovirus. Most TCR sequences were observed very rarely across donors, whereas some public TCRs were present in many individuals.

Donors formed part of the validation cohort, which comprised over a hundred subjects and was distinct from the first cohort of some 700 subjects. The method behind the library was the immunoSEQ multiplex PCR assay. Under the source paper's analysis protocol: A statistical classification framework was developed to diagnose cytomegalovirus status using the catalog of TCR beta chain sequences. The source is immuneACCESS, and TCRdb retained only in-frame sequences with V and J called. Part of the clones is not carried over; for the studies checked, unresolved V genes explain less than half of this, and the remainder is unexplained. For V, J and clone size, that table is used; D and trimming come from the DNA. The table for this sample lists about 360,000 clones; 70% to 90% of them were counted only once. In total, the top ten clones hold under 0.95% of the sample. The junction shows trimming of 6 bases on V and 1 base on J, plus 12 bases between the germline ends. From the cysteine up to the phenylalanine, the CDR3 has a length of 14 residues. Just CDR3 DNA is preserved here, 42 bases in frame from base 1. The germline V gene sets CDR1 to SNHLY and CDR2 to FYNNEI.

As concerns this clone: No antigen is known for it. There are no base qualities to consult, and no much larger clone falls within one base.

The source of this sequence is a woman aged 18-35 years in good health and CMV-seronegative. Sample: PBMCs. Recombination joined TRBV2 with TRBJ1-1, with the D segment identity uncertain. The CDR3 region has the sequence CASSALGGNTEAFF. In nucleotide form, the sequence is TGTGCCAGCAGCGCACTTGGAGGGAACACTGAAGCTTTCTTT.